One sample yielded the 21 T cell receptor beta chains listed below, sequenced in a study of OX40 agonist ivuxolimab in advanced cancers. Method: immunoSEQ multiplex PCR; TCRdb's copy keeps in-frame clones and lacks some. In the table there are about 36,000 clones, around 73% of which are singletons. The specimen comprised CD4+ or CD8+ T cells sorted from blood, sampled in a trial of the OX40 agonist ivuxolimab. The receptors here all came from an adult with an advanced solid tumor such as melanoma, head and neck, liver or kidney cancer.

This clone has more than one count but fewer than ten. V usage is TRBV28 and J usage is TRBJ2-3, with TRBD2 as a possible D gene (6 bases). This CDR3 has 16 residues. Per the germline V gene, CDR1 is MDHEN and CDR2 is SYDVKM. Deletions cut 2 bases from V and 1 base from J, with 13 bases between. CDR3 DNA sequence: TGTGCCAGCAGTTTAGGAGGGTGGAGGGGCACAGATACGCAGTATTTT. Its protein is CASSLGGWRGTDTQYF.

The gene calls are TRBV7-9 and TRBJ2-5; TRBD2 matches 12 bases. Germline CDR1 reads SEHNR; CDR2 reads FQNEAQ (reference sequence). The CDR3 consists of 16 residues. With 1 base clipped from V and 5 bases from J, the junction kept 5 bases outside the gene matches. The CDR3 nucleotides read TGTGCCAGCAGCTTAGGTCGTCTAGCGGGAGGGGAGACCCAGTACTTC. It translates to CASSLGRLAGGETQYF.

In its sample, this clone was seen a few times. The rearrangement links TRBV27 to TRBJ2-7; D gene uncertain. V lost 5 bases and J lost 6, with 20 bases in between. This CDR3 region has 15 residues. CDR1 is MNHEY and CDR2 is SMNVEV in the germline V gene (reference sequence). The CDR3 loop reads CASSTPAQFRSEQYF. The CDR3 DNA sequence: TGTGCCAGCAGTACGCCGGCCCAATTTCGAAGCGAGCAGTACTTC.

This rearrangement joins TRBV7-9 to TRBJ2-5; D might be TRBD1 (5 bases). The CDR3 totals 17 residues. V was cut by 3 bases and J by 1 base, with 18 bases left in between. Germline CDR1 reads SEHNR; CDR2 reads FQNEAQ (reference sequence). The CDR3 region is CASSFGPSRAPQETQYF. The CDR3, as DNA: TGTGCCAGCAGCTTTGGTCCATCCAGGGCTCCCCAAGAGACCCAGTACTTC.

This chain connects TRBV4-1 to TRBJ2-7, with no clear D. The CDR3 totals 12 residues. Trimming pared 0 bases from V and 7 bases from J, leaving 7 bases between. CDR1 is MGHRA and CDR2 is YSYEKL in the germline V gene. In DNA, the CDR3 is TGCGCCAGCAGCCAAGATCCGCGGGAGCAGTACTTC. Protein sequence: CASSQDPREQYF.

The chain has TRBV5-4 and TRBJ2-7, with 8 bases fitting TRBD1. The CDR3 is 13 residues long. Germline lookup yields CDR1 SGHNT and CDR2 YYREEE (reference sequence). V trimming: 2 bases; J trimming: 6 bases; junction bases outside the gene matches: 4. CDR3 sequence reads: CASSFQGAGEQYF. The CDR3 bases are TGTGCCAGCAGCTTTCAGGGGGCGGGCGAGCAGTACTTC.

The chain recombines TRBV4-1 with TRBJ2-1, with 10 bases lining up with TRBD1. V was clipped by 4 bases and J by 10 bases; unmatched bases: 10. The V gene's germline CDR1 is MGHRA and CDR2 YSYEKL. The CDR3 is 15 amino acids. This chain's CDR3 is CASSPGTGDVIEQFF. The CDR3 region has the DNA TGCGCCAGCAGCCCTGGGACAGGGGACGTCATCGAGCAGTTCTTC.

V usage is TRBV7-9 and J usage is TRBJ2-7, with TRBD2 as a possible D gene (6 bases). Trimming took off 5 bases at V and 5 bases at J, with 10 bases between the two ends. Germline CDR1 is SEHNR and CDR2 is FQNEAQ (reference sequence). The CDR3 extends over 12 amino acids. The CDR3 loop reads CASSPGGNEQYF. The CDR3 DNA sequence: TGTGCCAGCAGCCCCGGGGGTAACGAGCAGTACTTC. Supplemented by reference TRBV7-9 and TRBJ2-7, the full variable domain reads DTGVSQNPRHKITKRGQNVTFRCDPISEHNRLYWYRQTLGQGPEFLTYFQNEAQLEKSRLLSDRFSAERPKGSFSTLEIQRTEQGDSAMYLCASSPGGNEQYFGPGTRLTVT.

The chain carries TRBV5-4 and TRBJ2-1, with 8 nucleotides matching TRBD1. CDR1 and CDR2 (germline): SGHNT, YYREEE (reference sequence). J gave up 0 bases and V 3 bases, and 2 bases lay outside the gene matches. The CDR3 consists of 15 residues. CDR3 protein: CASSSDRGSYNEQFF. The CDR3 region has the DNA TGTGCCAGCAGCTCCGACAGGGGCTCCTACAATGAGCAGTTCTTC.

The chain links TRBV9 to TRBJ2-3, with unresolved D. Per the germline V gene, CDR1 is SGDLS and CDR2 is YYNGEE. The V end was cut by 1 base, the J end by 0 bases, with 3 bases between. This CDR3 region has 13 residues. CDR3 protein: CASSVMSTDTQYF. The CDR3, as DNA: TGTGCCAGCAGCGTAATGAGCACAGATACGCAGTATTTT.

This chain connects TRBV19 to TRBJ1-2; TRBD1 matches at 7 bases. The J segment lost 3 bases and the V segment lost 3 bases, leaving 16 bases of the junction unmatched. The length of the CDR3 is 18 residues. Germline V lookup: CDR1 LNHDA, CDR2 SQIVND (reference sequence). CDR3 region: CASSISFVGGAGDYGYTF. The CDR3 DNA follows: TGTGCCAGTAGTATTTCATTTGTAGGGGGCGCAGGAGACTATGGCTACACCTTC.

The V gene is TRBV28, the J gene TRBJ2-6; perhaps TRBD1 as D (5 bases). The V and J ends lost 5 bases and 0 bases respectively, with 8 bases between them. CDR1 and CDR2 from the germline V gene are MDHEN and SYDVKM. CDR3 size: 15 residues. In nucleotides, the CDR3 is TGTGCCAGCAGTACGACAGACTCTGGGGCCAACGTCCTGACTTTC. Translated: CASSTTDSGANVLTF. Combining the CDR3 with reference TRBV28 and TRBJ2-6 gives the whole variable domain DVKVTQSSRYLVKRTGEKVFLECVQDMDHENMFWYRQDPGLGLRLIYFSYDVKMKEKGDIPEGYSVSREKKERFSLILESASTNQTSMYLCASSTTDSGANVLTFGAGSRLTVL.

The genes are TRBV2 and TRBJ1-4; TRBD1 might be the D (5 bases). The CDR3 spans 14 residues. V lost 3 bases, J lost 6 bases, and 11 bases lay in between. Looked up from germline, CDR1 is SNHLY and CDR2 is FYNNEI. The DNA for the CDR3 is TGTGCCAGCAGTGAGGGGGACTGGGATGAAAAACTGTTTTTT. It is translated as CASSEGDWDEKLFF.

This clone has just one count. The chain is built from TRBV27 and TRBJ2-1; possible D gene TRBD1, 7 bases. This CDR3 contains 18 residues. The germline V and J ends were trimmed by 2 bases and 3 bases, with 20 bases remaining between them. Germline V gives CDR1 MNHEY, CDR2 SMNVEV (reference sequence). CDR3 DNA sequence: TGTGCCAGCAGTTTACGCGACAGGGAGGTCATCCTCTACAATGAGCAGTTCTTC. Residues: CASSLRDREVILYNEQFF.

The chain is built from TRBV28 and TRBJ2-1; 11 nucleotides match TRBD2. Per the germline V gene, CDR1 is MDHEN and CDR2 is SYDVKM. V dropped 6 bases and J dropped 6; count of bases not matched to a gene: 10. The CDR3 covers 16 residues. The CDR3 DNA is TGTGCCAGCAGCGAAGTAGCGGGAGGGCCGGGCAATGAGCAGTTCTTC. Translated: CASSEVAGGPGNEQFF.

The chain joins TRBV7-9 to TRBJ2-2, with 7 bases fitting TRBD1. This CDR3 contains 15 residues. Germline V lookup: CDR1 SEHNR, CDR2 FQNEAQ (reference sequence). J was trimmed by 6 bases and V by 6 bases; bases with no gene match: 10. The CDR3 reads CASSSGTVAPGELFF. CDR3 nucleotides: TGTGCCAGCAGTTCCGGGACAGTGGCCCCCGGGGAGCTGTTTTTT.

A single count supports this clone. The rearrangement uses TRBV19 and TRBJ2-1; 8 nucleotides line up with TRBD1. The CDR3 loop spans 14 amino acids. Unmatched junction bases numbered 8, after V lost 5 bases and J lost 8 bases. CDR1 is LNHDA and CDR2 is SQIVND in the germline V gene (reference sequence). CDR3 loop: CASSFGGQGYEQFF. The CDR3 nucleotides read TGTGCCAGTAGTTTTGGCGGACAGGGTTATGAGCAGTTCTTC.

This chain connects TRBV7-8 to TRBJ2-2; D could derive from TRBD1 or TRBD2 (7 bases each). The V end was cut by 7 bases, the J end by 7 bases, with 19 bases between. The CDR3 loop spans 15 amino acids. Germline loops: CDR1 SGHVS, CDR2 FQNEAQ. Here the CDR3 DNA reads TGTGCCAGCACCACCAGGGGGGGGGCCGGCGGGGAGCTGTTTTTT. As protein: CASTTRGGAGGELFF.

This clone showed up just once. This chain joins TRBV4-1 and TRBJ2-3, with TRBD2 as a possible D gene (5 bases). The CDR3 is 13 residues long. Germline CDR1 MGHRA, CDR2 YSYEKL. V lost 5 bases, J lost 4 bases, and 10 bases lay in between. CDR3 loop: CASSAHGADTQYF. In nucleotides, the CDR3 is TGCGCCAGCAGCGCCCACGGGGCAGATACGCAGTATTTT.

The chain employs TRBV5-4 and TRBJ1-2; no clear D gene. The CDR3 is 12 amino acids. Per the germline V gene, CDR1 is SGHNT and CDR2 is YYREEE (reference sequence). V shed 5 bases and J shed 4 bases, with 9 bases lying between them. CDR3 residues: CASSLGIYGYTF. CDR3 in DNA: TGTGCCAGCAGTTTAGGTATCTATGGCTACACCTTC.

This clone has a handful of counts. The chain couples TRBV28 to TRBJ2-7; TRBD2 agrees at 7 bases. J was trimmed by 1 base and V by 6 bases; bases with no gene match: 6. The CDR3 is 14 amino acids. Germline V CDR1 and CDR2: MDHEN, SYDVKM. For the CDR3, the DNA is TGTGCCAGCAGCCCCCGGGACTATTCCTACGAGCAGTACTTC. Its translation: CASSPRDYSYEQYF.